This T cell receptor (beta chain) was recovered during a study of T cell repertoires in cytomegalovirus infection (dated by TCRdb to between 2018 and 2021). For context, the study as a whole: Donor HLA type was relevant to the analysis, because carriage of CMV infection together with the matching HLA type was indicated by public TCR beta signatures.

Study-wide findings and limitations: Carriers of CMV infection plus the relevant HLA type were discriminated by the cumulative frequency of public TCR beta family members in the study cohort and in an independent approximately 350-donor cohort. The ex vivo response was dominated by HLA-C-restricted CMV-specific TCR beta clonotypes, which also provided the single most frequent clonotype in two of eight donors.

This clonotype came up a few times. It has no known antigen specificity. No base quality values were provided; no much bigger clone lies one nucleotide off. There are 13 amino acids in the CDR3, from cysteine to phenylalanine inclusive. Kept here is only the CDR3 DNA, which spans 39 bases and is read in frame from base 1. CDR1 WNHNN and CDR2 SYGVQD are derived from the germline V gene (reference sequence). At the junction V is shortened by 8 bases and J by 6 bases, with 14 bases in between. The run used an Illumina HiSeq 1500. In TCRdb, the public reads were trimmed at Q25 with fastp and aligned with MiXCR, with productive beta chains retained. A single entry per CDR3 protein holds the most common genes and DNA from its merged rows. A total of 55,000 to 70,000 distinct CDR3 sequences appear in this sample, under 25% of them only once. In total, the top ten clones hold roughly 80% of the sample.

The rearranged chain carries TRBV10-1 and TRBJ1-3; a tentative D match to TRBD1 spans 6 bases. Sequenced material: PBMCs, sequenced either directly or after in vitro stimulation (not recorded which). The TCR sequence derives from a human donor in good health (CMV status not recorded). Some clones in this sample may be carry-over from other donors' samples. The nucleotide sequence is TGCGCCAGCTCGGGGGCACTTGAAAACACCATATATTTT. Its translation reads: CASSGALENTIYF.